Listed below are T cell receptor beta chains from one sample, sequenced in a study of T cells after yellow fever vaccination. MiXCR was run by TCRdb on the 5' RACE reads, yielding one entry per CDR3 protein. There are about 400,000 distinct CDR3 sequences in the sample; approximately 5.7% occur only once, and approximately 16% lies in the top ten. The specimen was PBMCs, collected 5 days after the yellow fever booster vaccination. The source is a man aged 30 to 39 who received the YFV17D yellow fever vaccine. CDR3s include the opening cysteine and the closing phenylalanine or tryptophan. Each record gives: V gene, D gene, clone size, J gene, CDR3 DNA, CDR3 protein. The D gene is left open where the match is weak. Clone sizes are given selectively: once, few, many, or a class where the clone is expanded.

>TRBV11-2|-|-|TRBJ2-5
TGTGCCAGCAGCTTCCGGGAAGGGGGGCAAGAGACCCAGTACTTC
CASSFREGGQETQYF
>TRBV12-3/TRBV12-4|-|few|TRBJ2-6
TGTGCCAGCAGAATACAGGGATCCTCTGGGGCCAACGTCCTGACTTTC
CASRIQGSSGANVLTF
>TRBV5-6|TRBD1|-|TRBJ2-7
TGTGCCAGCAGCTTGAGACAGGGGGTGATGGAGCAGTACTTC
CASSLRQGVMEQYF
>TRBV15|TRBD2|many|TRBJ2-1
TGTGCCACCAGCAGAGATCCGGCGAGCGGGAGGGCCTACAATGAGCAGTTCTTC
CATSRDPASGRAYNEQFF
>TRBV29-1|TRBD1|few|TRBJ2-5
TGCAGCGTTGTGTTTCCGGGACAGGGGTACGAGACCCAGTACTTC
CSVVFPGQGYETQYF
>TRBV12-3/TRBV12-4|-|many|TRBJ2-1
TGTGCCAGCAGTTTAGCCCCCTACAATGAGCAGTTCTTC
CASSLAPYNEQFF
>TRBV18|TRBD2|-|TRBJ2-7
TGTGCCAGCTCAACGACTAGCCGTTCCTACGAGCAGTACTTC
CASSTTSRSYEQYF
>TRBV5-1|TRBD2|-|TRBJ2-3
TGCGCCAGCAGCCCGGGGACTAGCGGGAGATGGACAGATACGCAGTATTTT
CASSPGTSGRWTDTQYF
>TRBV6-2/TRBV6-3|-|many|TRBJ1-1
TGTGCCAGCAGTGGGGTGGTGAACACTGAAGCTTTCTTT
CASSGVVNTEAFF
>TRBV4-3|TRBD1|many|TRBJ1-6
TGCGCCAGCAGCCAAGCTGGGGACAGGGATAATTCACCCCTCCACTTT
CASSQAGDRDNSPLHF
>TRBV10-2|TRBD2|few|TRBJ2-7
TGCGCCAGCAGTGATAGCGGGAGGGCCAACGAGCAGTACTTC
CASSDSGRANEQYF
>TRBV29-1|TRBD1|many|TRBJ2-2
TGCAGCGCCCTACCGGGACAGAATGTCGGGGAGCTGTTTTTT
CSALPGQNVGELFF
>TRBV7-9|TRBD1|few|TRBJ1-1
TGTGCCAGCAGCCTGTTAACAGGGGGTACTGAAGCTTTCTTT
CASSLLTGGTEAFF
>TRBV7-9|-|-|TRBJ2-3
TGTGCCAGCAGCTCTAGAAAGGGACTGATCACAGATACGCAGTATTTT
CASSSRKGLITDTQYF
>TRBV6-5|-|few|TRBJ2-7
TGTGCCAGCAGTTACGTCGCCCTACAGGGCCGACAAACCTACGAGCAGTACTTC
CASSYVALQGRQTYEQYF
>TRBV5-1|-|few|TRBJ2-4
TGCGCCAGCAGCGGTCCAGGGGAGTTAGCCAAAAACATTCAGTACTTC
CASSGPGELAKNIQYF
>TRBV4-3|TRBD1|many|TRBJ1-4
TGCGCCAGCAGCCTAGGGGGCGCGGTTAATGAAAAACTGTTTTTT
CASSLGGAVNEKLFF
>TRBV20-1|-|-|TRBJ2-3
TGCAGTGCTAGACAGACCTCTAGCACAGATACGCAGTATTTT
CSARQTSSTDTQYF
>TRBV2|TRBD1|-|TRBJ1-2
TGTGCGATAGGTGGGACAGCACCTGAAGGGTACTATGGCTACACCTTC
CAIGGTAPEGYYGYTF
>TRBV20-1|-|many|TRBJ2-3
TGCAGTGCTAGCGCTAGGATTACTAGCACAGATACGCAGTATTTT
CSASARITSTDTQYF
>TRBV15|-|many|TRBJ1-1
TGTGCCACCCGAGGGGCAGCCCGGGACACTGAAGCTTTCTTT
CATRGAARDTEAFF
>TRBV12-3/TRBV12-4|TRBD2|many|TRBJ2-1
TGTGCCAGCAGACCCCTGCCGGGGGGTCTCTACAATGAGCAGTTCTTC
CASRPLPGGLYNEQFF
>TRBV5-5|-|few|TRBJ2-5
TGTGCCAGCGGAGACCTAGGGGGAACAGAGACCCAGTACTTC
CASGDLGGTETQYF
>TRBV5-1|-|many|TRBJ2-7
TGCGCCAGCAGCCCACGGGCAGGGAAGACCAACGAGCAGTACTTC
CASSPRAGKTNEQYF
>TRBV12-3/TRBV12-4|TRBD2|many|TRBJ2-7
TGTGCCAGCAGTCAACAAGCGGGAGTCTCCTACGAGCAGTACTTC
CASSQQAGVSYEQYF
>TRBV28|TRBD2|few|TRBJ2-2
TGTGCCAGCAGTTTAGGGGAGGGCACCGGGGAGCTGTTTTTT
CASSLGEGTGELFF
>TRBV5-1|TRBD1|once|TRBJ2-5
TGCGCCAGCAGCACCAGACAGGGAGAAGAGACCCAGTACTTC
CASSTRQGEETQYF
>TRBV7-8|-|many|TRBJ1-5
TGTGCCAGCAGCTCCAGGGTTAATCAGCCCCAGCATTTT
CASSSRVNQPQHF
>TRBV20-1|-|many|TRBJ2-7
TGCAGTGCTACCCTCAGGGAAAAGTACGAGCAGTACTTC
CSATLREKYEQYF
>TRBV12-3/TRBV12-4|-|many|TRBJ2-7
TGTGCCAGCAGTTTACGCTTCCACGAGCAGTACTTC
CASSLRFHEQYF
>TRBV6-2/TRBV6-3|TRBD2|many|TRBJ2-7
TGTGCCAGCAGTCAACCCGGGACTAGCGGGAGAATCGAGCAGTACTTC
CASSQPGTSGRIEQYF
>TRBV5-1|TRBD2|-|TRBJ2-3
TGCGCCAGTAAACCCCGACTAGCAGAAGGTTTTGGCACAGATACGCAGTATTTT
CASKPRLAEGFGTDTQYF
>TRBV7-3|TRBD1|-|TRBJ2-1
TGTGCCAGCAGCTTAAATGGGCAGGGGGCCTACAATGAGCAGTTCTTC
CASSLNGQGAYNEQFF
>TRBV7-9|-|-|TRBJ1-6
TGTGCCAGCAGTCCAGGGGACACCTTTAATTCACCCCTCCACTTT
CASSPGDTFNSPLHF
>TRBV4-3|-|few|TRBJ2-5
TGCGCCAGCAGCCAAGATCCTAGGGGCCAGACCCAGTACTTC
CASSQDPRGQTQYF
>TRBV27|-|many|TRBJ2-3
TGTGCCAGCACCTTCTTGGGTACAGAGGGAGATACGCAGTATTTT
CASTFLGTEGDTQYF
>TRBV13|TRBD2|-|TRBJ2-7
TGTGCCAGCAGCTTAGGTTCTTTATTGGGACTAGCGACTTACGAGCAGTACTTC
CASSLGSLLGLATYEQYF
>TRBV12-3/TRBV12-4|-|-|TRBJ2-1
TGTGCCAGCAGTTTCGTACAGTTAAATGAGCAGTTCTTC
CASSFVQLNEQFF
>TRBV9|-|many|TRBJ1-5
TGTGCCAGCAGCGTAGGAGGGTCGGGCCAGCCCCAGCATTTT
CASSVGGSGQPQHF
>TRBV6-1|TRBD1|many|TRBJ2-1
TGTGCCAGCAGGACAGGGCCTGAGCAGTTCTTC
CASRTGPEQFF
>TRBV9|-|-|TRBJ2-1
TGTGCCAGCAGCGTAGAGGATGAGACCGGTTACAATGAGCAGTTCTTC
CASSVEDETGYNEQFF
>TRBV11-2|TRBD2|few|TRBJ2-3
TGTGCCAGCAGCTTGCTCGGTTTTCTAGCGGGTTTCACAGATACGCAGTATTTT
CASSLLGFLAGFTDTQYF
>TRBV6-5|-|few|TRBJ2-3
TGTGCCAGCAGTTACCAGAACACAGATACGCAGTATTTT
CASSYQNTDTQYF
>TRBV7-7|TRBD2|many|TRBJ2-1
TGTGCCAGCAGCAGGGCAGGGAGGGACAATGAGCAGTTCTTC
CASSRAGRDNEQFF
>TRBV20-1|-|few|TRBJ1-4
TGCAGTGCTAGAGTAAGGGGTTGGGATGAAAAACTGTTTTTT
CSARVRGWDEKLFF
>TRBV18|-|few|TRBJ2-1
TGTGCCAGCTCACCAGCGAGCGGTTACTCCTACAATGAGCAGTTCTTC
CASSPASGYSYNEQFF
>TRBV7-2|-|once|TRBJ2-1
TGTGCCAGCAGCGTAGCAACCACCCATGAGCAGTTCTTC
CASSVATTHEQFF
>TRBV28|-|-|TRBJ1-6
TGTGCCAGCAGTTTAGTCCCACCCCTCCACTTT
CASSLVPPLHF
>TRBV20-1|TRBD1|many|TRBJ2-7
TGCAGTGCCCTGGACAGGGTAGGGTACGAGCAGTACTTC
CSALDRVGYEQYF
>TRBV11-2|-|-|TRBJ2-5
TGTGCCAGCAGCGTACCCCCTCAGGGATTTTGGGGCCAAGAGACCCAGTACTTC
CASSVPPQGFWGQETQYF
>TRBV5-1|TRBD1|-|TRBJ2-3
TGCGCCAGCAGCTTAAAAGCAGGGGGAGCTAGCACAGATACGCAGTATTTT
CASSLKAGGASTDTQYF
>TRBV12-3/TRBV12-4|TRBD2|few|TRBJ2-1
TGTGCCAGCGGAGGGTTAGCGGGAGTCGCTGAGCAGTTCTTC
CASGGLAGVAEQFF
>TRBV15|-|few|TRBJ2-7
TGTGCCACCAGCAGAGAACTAGGGGAGCAGTACTTC
CATSRELGEQYF
>TRBV7-2|-|many|TRBJ1-5
TGTGCCAGCAGCTTTTATGCTTATAGCAATCAGCCCCAGCATTTT
CASSFYAYSNQPQHF
>TRBV7-2|-|many|TRBJ2-7
TGTGCCAGCAGCTTGGTGGACACCGGGGCCTACGAGCAGTACTTC
CASSLVDTGAYEQYF